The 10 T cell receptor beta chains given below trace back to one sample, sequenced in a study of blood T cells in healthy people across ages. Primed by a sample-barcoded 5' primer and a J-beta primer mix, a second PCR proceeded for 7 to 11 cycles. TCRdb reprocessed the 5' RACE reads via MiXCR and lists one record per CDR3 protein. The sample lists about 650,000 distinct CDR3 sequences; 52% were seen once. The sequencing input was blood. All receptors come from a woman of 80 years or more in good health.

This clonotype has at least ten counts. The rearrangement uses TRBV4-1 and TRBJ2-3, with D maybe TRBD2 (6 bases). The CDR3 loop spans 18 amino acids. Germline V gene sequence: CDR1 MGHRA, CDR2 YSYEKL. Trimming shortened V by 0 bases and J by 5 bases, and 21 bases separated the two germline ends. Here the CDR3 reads CASSQEGRGGIFGDTQYF. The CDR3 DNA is TGCGCCAGCAGCCAAGAAGGGCGTGGCGGGATCTTCGGAGATACGCAGTATTTT.

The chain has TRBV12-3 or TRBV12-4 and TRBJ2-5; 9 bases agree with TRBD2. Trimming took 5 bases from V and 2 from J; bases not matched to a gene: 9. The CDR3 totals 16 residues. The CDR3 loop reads CASSGLAWGVQETQYF. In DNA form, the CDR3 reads TGTGCCAGCAGTGGACTAGCGTGGGGAGTACAAGAGACCCAGTACTTC.

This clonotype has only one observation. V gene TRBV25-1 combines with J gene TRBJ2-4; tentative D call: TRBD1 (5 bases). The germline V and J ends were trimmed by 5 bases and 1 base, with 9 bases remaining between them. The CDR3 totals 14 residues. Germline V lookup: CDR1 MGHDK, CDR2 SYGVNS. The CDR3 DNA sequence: TGTGCCAGCAGTATAGGGGCGGCCAAAAACATTCAGTACTTC. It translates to CASSIGAAKNIQYF.

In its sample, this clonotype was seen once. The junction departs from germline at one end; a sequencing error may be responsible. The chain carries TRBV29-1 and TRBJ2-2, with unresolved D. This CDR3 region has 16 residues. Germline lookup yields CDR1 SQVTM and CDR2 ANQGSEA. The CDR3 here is CCVETTPQPNTGELFF. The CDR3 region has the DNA TGCTGCGTTGAAACAACCCCACAGCCGAACACCGGGGAGCTGTTTTTT.

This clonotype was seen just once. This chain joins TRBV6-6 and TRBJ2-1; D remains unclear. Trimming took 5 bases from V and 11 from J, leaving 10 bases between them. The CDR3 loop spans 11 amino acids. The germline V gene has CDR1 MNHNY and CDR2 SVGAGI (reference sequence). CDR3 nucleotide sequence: TGTGCCAGCAGTCGCGACTGGAAGCAGTTCTTC. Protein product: CASSRDWKQFF.

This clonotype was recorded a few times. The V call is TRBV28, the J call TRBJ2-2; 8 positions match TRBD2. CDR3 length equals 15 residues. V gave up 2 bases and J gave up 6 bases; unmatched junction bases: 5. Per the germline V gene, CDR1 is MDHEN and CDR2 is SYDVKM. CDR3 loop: CASSLSGSRAGELFF. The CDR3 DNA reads TGTGCCAGCAGTTTAAGCGGGAGTAGGGCCGGGGAGCTGTTTTTT.

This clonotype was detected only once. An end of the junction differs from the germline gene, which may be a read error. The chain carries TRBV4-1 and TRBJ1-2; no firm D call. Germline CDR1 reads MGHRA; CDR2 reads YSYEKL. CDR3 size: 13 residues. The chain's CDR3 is CTSSQGANYGYTF. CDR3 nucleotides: TGCACCAGCAGCCAAGGCGCTAACTATGGCTACACCTTC.

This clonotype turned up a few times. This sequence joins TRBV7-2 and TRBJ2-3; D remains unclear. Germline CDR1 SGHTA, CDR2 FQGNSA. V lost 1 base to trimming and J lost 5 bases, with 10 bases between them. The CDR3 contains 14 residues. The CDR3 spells CASSLDGRGDTQYF. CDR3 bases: TGTGCCAGCAGCTTAGACGGCCGAGGAGATACGCAGTATTTT.

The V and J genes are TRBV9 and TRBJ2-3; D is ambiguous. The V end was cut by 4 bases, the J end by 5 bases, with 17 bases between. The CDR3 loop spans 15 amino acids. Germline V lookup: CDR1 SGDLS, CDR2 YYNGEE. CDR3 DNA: TGTGCCAGCAGCCCCCCTCTAGTGATTGGAGATACGCAGTATTTT. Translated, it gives CASSPPLVIGDTQYF. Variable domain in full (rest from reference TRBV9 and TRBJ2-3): DSGVTQTPKHLITATGQRVTLRCSPRSGDLSVYWYQQSLDQGLQFLIQYYNGEERAKGNILERFSAQQFPDLHSELNLSSLELGDSALYFCASSPPLVIGDTQYFGPGTRLTVL.

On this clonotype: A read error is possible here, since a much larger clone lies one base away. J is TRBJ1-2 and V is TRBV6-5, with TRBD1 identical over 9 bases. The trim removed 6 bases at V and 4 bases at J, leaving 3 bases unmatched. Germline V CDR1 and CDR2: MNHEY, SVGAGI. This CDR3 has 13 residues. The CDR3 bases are TGTGCCAGCAGCAAGGACAGGGGCTATGGCTACACCTTC. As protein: CASSKDRGYGYTF.